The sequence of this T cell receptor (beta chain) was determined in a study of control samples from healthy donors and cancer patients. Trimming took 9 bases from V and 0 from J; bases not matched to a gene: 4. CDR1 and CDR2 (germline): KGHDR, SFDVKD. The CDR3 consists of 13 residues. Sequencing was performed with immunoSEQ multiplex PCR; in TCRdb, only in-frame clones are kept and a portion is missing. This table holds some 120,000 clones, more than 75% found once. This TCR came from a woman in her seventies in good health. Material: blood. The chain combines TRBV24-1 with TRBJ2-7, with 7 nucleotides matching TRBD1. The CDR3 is CATGDSSSYEQYF. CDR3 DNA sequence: TGTGCCACCGGGGACAGTTCCTCCTACGAGCAGTACTTC.